These T cell receptor beta chains were read from a single sample in a study of blood T cells in healthy people across ages. TCRdb fed the 5' RACE reads into MiXCR, producing one record per CDR3 protein. The repertoire holds under 800,000 distinct CDR3 sequences, with 20% to 25% as singletons. Sequencing used blood. The receptors come from a man aged 70-80 years in good health. CDR3s leave out the opening cysteine and the closing phenylalanine or tryptophan. The order of the fields is V gene, J gene, D gene, CDR3 protein. A D gene is named only where the DNA matches it firmly.

TRBV10-3	TRBJ2-2	.	AISEIQSSNTGELF
TRBV10-3	TRBJ2-6	.	AISESTVSGANVLT
TRBV7-6	TRBJ1-1	.	ASSLGAGRTEAF
TRBV6-1	TRBJ2-7	.	ASSSGTGIYERY
TRBV3-1	TRBJ1-1	TRBD1	ASSRQGGGTEAF
TRBV2	TRBJ2-5	TRBD2	ASSELSGKETQY
TRBV7-9	TRBJ2-3	TRBD2	ASSLAGGVTDTQY
TRBV20-1	TRBJ2-4	.	SASSSDIQY
TRBV7-8	TRBJ1-5	.	ASSRSDRNQPQH
TRBV28	TRBJ2-4	TRBD1	ASSSGQGGIVAKNIQY
TRBV20-1	TRBJ1-2	TRBD1	SAREDRVKNYGYT
TRBV20-1	.	TRBD2	SARDGTSGRQGEQY
TRBV5-1	TRBJ2-5	.	ASSLDPGPQETQY
TRBV14	.	.	ASSQEMRWSQPYEQY
TRBV18	TRBJ1-1	.	ASSPPMGQNTEAF
TRBV3-1	.	TRBD2	ASSQAASGGISEQF
TRBV7-2	TRBJ2-1	TRBD1	ASRRTGVSSYNEQF
TRBV3-1	TRBJ2-7	.	ASSQASGFSEQY
TRBV7-9	TRBJ2-7	.	ASSQTGTSYEQY
TRBV7-9	TRBJ2-2	TRBD2	ASSNRVTSGGAYTGELF
TRBV20-1	TRBJ2-3	.	SAERGRYTDTQY
TRBV15	TRBJ2-4	.	ATSRATKGDQY
TRBV18	.	TRBD1	ASSQRQGVDEQF
TRBV18	TRBJ2-5	.	ASSPSGPRETQY
TRBV5-1	.	.	ASSLDTSEQY
TRBV5-6	TRBJ1-4	.	ASSLGSLGKLF
TRBV29-1	TRBJ2-3	.	SVTLASETQY
TRBV29-1	.	TRBD2	SVLISGRLVNEQF
TRBV28	TRBJ2-7	TRBD1	ASTGQGGYEQY
TRBV10-3	TRBJ1-2	.	AISESGTGYGYT
TRBV7-2	TRBJ1-1	.	ASTGAGTEAF
TRBV29-1	TRBJ2-3	TRBD2	SVGSGTTTDTQY
TRBV3-1	TRBJ1-2	TRBD1	ASSQDEWTGGYT
TRBV10-3	TRBJ2-6	TRBD1	AISGQGKPGANVLT
TRBV27	.	TRBD2	ASSRSGTTYEQY
TRBV20-1	TRBJ2-1	TRBD2	SARDPSGGPYNEQF
TRBV3-1	TRBJ2-5	.	ASSQVASETQY
TRBV28	TRBJ1-6	TRBD1	ASSLSGSKQGRINSPLH
TRBV27	.	.	ASSSTIQATYEQY
TRBV9	TRBJ2-2	TRBD2	ASSPLGGATGELF
TRBV20-1	TRBJ2-1	TRBD2	SARVWGLAGGSGNEQF
TRBV3-1	TRBJ2-7	.	ASSQEVLAVTYEQY
TRBV9	TRBJ1-3	.	ASSTQGPGNTIY
TRBV20-1	TRBJ2-1	TRBD2	SARETSEVNEQF
TRBV10-3	.	.	AISESNYEQY
TRBV25-1	TRBJ2-3	.	ASRDPFADTQY
TRBV10-3	TRBJ1-3	TRBD1	AISESGDSGNTIY
TRBV7-9	TRBJ2-3	.	ASIRGGQDTQY
TRBV5-1	TRBJ2-1	TRBD2	ASSLAGSGSPHNEQF